Listed below are T cell receptor beta chains from one sample, sequenced in a study of cytomegalovirus exposure and HLA in healthy donors. The repertoire was sequenced with immunoSEQ multiplex PCR; TCRdb's copy has only in-frame clones and lacks some. Of under 200,000 clones in the sample, 79% are singletons; the top ten hold more than 0.55%. The sample was PBMCs. These receptors all come from a woman aged 40 to 49 in good health and CMV-seronegative. Both conserved end residues are part of each CDR3. D genes are given only for firm matches. Clone size, where shown, is once, few, many, or a class for clones that have expanded.

clone size: NA
J gene: TRBJ2-7
D gene: NA
V gene: TRBV11-2
CDR3 DNA: TGTGCCAGCAGCTTAGAGGGGAGGGGGGGCGAGCAGTACTTC
CDR3 protein: CASSLEGRGGEQYF

clone size: NA
J gene: TRBJ2-1
D gene: TRBD2
V gene: TRBV7-3
CDR3 DNA: TGTGCCAGCAGCCCTCAACTAGCGACAGATGAGCAGTTCTTC
CDR3 protein: CASSPQLATDEQFF

clone size: NA
J gene: TRBJ1-2
D gene: NA
V gene: TRBV4-1
CDR3 DNA: TGCGCCAGCAGTGACCGACAGGCCCTCGGGAACTATGGCTACACCTTC
CDR3 protein: CASSDRQALGNYGYTF

clone size: NA
J gene: TRBJ2-7
D gene: NA
V gene: TRBV5-1
CDR3 DNA: TGCGCCAGCAGCTTGCCTAGCTTATACGAGCAGTACTTC
CDR3 protein: CASSLPSLYEQYF

clone size: NA
J gene: TRBJ2-3
D gene: NA
V gene: TRBV11-2
CDR3 DNA: TGTGCCAGCAGCTCCACCCCTACGTTGTTCGGCACAGATACGCAGTATTTT
CDR3 protein: CASSSTPTLFGTDTQYF

clone size: once
J gene: TRBJ1-1
D gene: NA
V gene: TRBV7-9
CDR3 DNA: TGTGCCAGCAGCTTCGATAGTCCGAACACTGAAGCTTTCTTT
CDR3 protein: CASSFDSPNTEAFF

clone size: few
J gene: TRBJ2-7
D gene: TRBD2
V gene: TRBV7-2
CDR3 DNA: TGTGCCAGCAGCTTAGATAGCGGGAGCTACGAGCAGTACTTC
CDR3 protein: CASSLDSGSYEQYF

clone size: NA
J gene: TRBJ1-2
D gene: TRBD1
V gene: TRBV2
CDR3 DNA: TGTGCCAGCAGTGAACTCCAGGGGGTATATGGCTACACCTTC
CDR3 protein: CASSELQGVYGYTF

clone size: NA
J gene: TRBJ2-1
D gene: NA
V gene: TRBV21-1
CDR3 DNA: TGTGCCAGCAGCAAAGCGCTTGGGCGGGAGACCTACAATGAGCAGTTCTTC
CDR3 protein: CASSKALGRETYNEQFF

clone size: NA
J gene: TRBJ2-7
D gene: TRBD2
V gene: TRBV10-2
CDR3 DNA: TGCGCCAGCGGAGCGGGGGCCTACGAGCAGTACTTC
CDR3 protein: CASGAGAYEQYF

clone size: NA
J gene: TRBJ1-1
D gene: TRBD1
V gene: TRBV5-4
CDR3 DNA: TGTGCCAGCACCAGGACAGGTCCTCAGAACACTGAAGCTTTCTTT
CDR3 protein: CASTRTGPQNTEAFF

clone size: NA
J gene: TRBJ1-2
D gene: TRBD1
V gene: TRBV5-1
CDR3 DNA: TGCGCCAGCAGCTTAGGGGACAGCTATGGCTACACCTTC
CDR3 protein: CASSLGDSYGYTF

clone size: NA
J gene: TRBJ2-2
D gene: NA
V gene: TRBV7-9
CDR3 DNA: TGTGCCAGCAGCTTAGCAGCATTGTCGGGCACCGGGGAGCTGTTTTTT
CDR3 protein: CASSLAALSGTGELFF

clone size: NA
J gene: TRBJ2-7
D gene: NA
V gene: TRBV4-2
CDR3 DNA: TGTGCCAGCAGCCAAACAGGTCCCCTTAGCCAGCAGTACTTC
CDR3 protein: CASSQTGPLSQQYF

clone size: NA
J gene: TRBJ1-1
D gene: NA
V gene: TRBV2
CDR3 DNA: TGTGCCAGCAGTAGAGGAACAGGGACCCGTGAAGCTTTCTTT
CDR3 protein: CASSRGTGTREAFF

clone size: once
J gene: TRBJ2-7
D gene: NA
V gene: TRBV7-8
CDR3 DNA: TGTGCCAGCAGCTTAGTGGTCTCGGCGGCCTACGAGCAGTACTTC
CDR3 protein: CASSLVVSAAYEQYF

clone size: NA
J gene: TRBJ1-6
D gene: TRBD1
V gene: TRBV5-1
CDR3 DNA: TGCGCCAGCAGCCTTGGGACAGGGGTAAATTCACCCCTCCACTTT
CDR3 protein: CASSLGTGVNSPLHF

clone size: NA
J gene: TRBJ1-3
D gene: NA
V gene: TRBV7-3
CDR3 DNA: TGTGCCAGCAGCTTTAACGGGGGGCGAGGAAACACCATATATTTT
CDR3 protein: CASSFNGGRGNTIYF

clone size: NA
J gene: TRBJ2-5
D gene: TRBD1
V gene: TRBV23-1
CDR3 DNA: TGCGCCAGCAGGGCGGACAGGGGGCGGGCAGAAGAGACCCAGTACTTC
CDR3 protein: CASRADRGRAEETQYF

clone size: NA
J gene: TRBJ2-7
D gene: NA
V gene: TRBV7-8
CDR3 DNA: TGTGCCAGCAGCTTCAGGGGCTCCTACGAGCAGTACTTC
CDR3 protein: CASSFRGSYEQYF

clone size: NA
J gene: TRBJ2-2
D gene: NA
V gene: TRBV5-1
CDR3 DNA: TGCGCCAGCAGCTTGGGCGGCGCCGGGGAGCTGTTTTTT
CDR3 protein: CASSLGGAGELFF

clone size: NA
J gene: TRBJ1-2
D gene: TRBD1
V gene: TRBV9
CDR3 DNA: TGTGCCAGCAACGACAGGGCTAACTATGGCTACACCTTC
CDR3 protein: CASNDRANYGYTF

clone size: once
J gene: TRBJ1-2
D gene: NA
V gene: TRBV11-1
CDR3 DNA: TGTGCCAGCACCGATCAGGGGCCAGACTATGGCTACACCTTC
CDR3 protein: CASTDQGPDYGYTF

clone size: NA
J gene: TRBJ2-2
D gene: NA
V gene: TRBV11-3
CDR3 DNA: TGTGCCAGCAGCTTATCGCTCGGGGTGGGGACCGGGGAGCTGTTTTTT
CDR3 protein: CASSLSLGVGTGELFF

clone size: NA
J gene: TRBJ2-1
D gene: TRBD1
V gene: TRBV28
CDR3 DNA: TGTGCCAGCAGTGGGACAGGGACCAGCTCCTACAATGAGCAGTTCTTC
CDR3 protein: CASSGTGTSSYNEQFF

clone size: NA
J gene: TRBJ1-1
D gene: NA
V gene: TRBV25-1
CDR3 DNA: TGTGCCAGCAGTGATGCAGGGTCGAACACTGAAGCTTTCTTT
CDR3 protein: CASSDAGSNTEAFF